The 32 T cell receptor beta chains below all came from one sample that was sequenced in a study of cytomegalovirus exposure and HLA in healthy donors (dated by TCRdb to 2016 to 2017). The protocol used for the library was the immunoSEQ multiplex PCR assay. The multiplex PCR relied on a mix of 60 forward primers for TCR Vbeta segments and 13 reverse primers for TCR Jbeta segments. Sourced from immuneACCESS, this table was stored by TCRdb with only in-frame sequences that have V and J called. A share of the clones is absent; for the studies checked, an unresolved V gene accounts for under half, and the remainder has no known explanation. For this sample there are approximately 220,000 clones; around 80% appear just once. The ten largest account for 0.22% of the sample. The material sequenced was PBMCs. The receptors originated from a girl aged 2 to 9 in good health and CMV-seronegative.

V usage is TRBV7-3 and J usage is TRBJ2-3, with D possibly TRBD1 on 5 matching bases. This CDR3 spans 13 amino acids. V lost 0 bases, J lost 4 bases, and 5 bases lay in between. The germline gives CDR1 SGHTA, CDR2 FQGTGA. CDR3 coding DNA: TGTGCCAGCAGCTTAACAGGGGCAGATACGCAGTATTTT. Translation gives CASSLTGADTQYF.

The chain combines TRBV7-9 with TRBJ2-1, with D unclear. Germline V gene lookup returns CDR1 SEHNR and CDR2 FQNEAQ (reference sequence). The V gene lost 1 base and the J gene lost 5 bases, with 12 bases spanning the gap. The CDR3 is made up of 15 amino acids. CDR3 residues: CASSLGDVSNNEQFF. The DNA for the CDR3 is TGTGCCAGCAGCTTAGGCGATGTTTCGAACAATGAGCAGTTCTTC.

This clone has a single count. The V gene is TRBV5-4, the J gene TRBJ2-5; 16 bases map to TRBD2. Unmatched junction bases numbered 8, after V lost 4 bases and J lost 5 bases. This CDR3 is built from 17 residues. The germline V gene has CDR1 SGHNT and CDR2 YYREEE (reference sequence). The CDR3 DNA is TGTGCCAGCAGCCCCAAGGGACTAGCGGGAGGGGGGGAGACCCAGTACTTC. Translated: CASSPKGLAGGGETQYF.

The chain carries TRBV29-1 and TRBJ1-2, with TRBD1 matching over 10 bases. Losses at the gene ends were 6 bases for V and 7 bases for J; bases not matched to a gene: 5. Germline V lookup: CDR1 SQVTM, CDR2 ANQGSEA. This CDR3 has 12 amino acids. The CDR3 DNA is TGCAGCGTCGGACAGGGGGTTGGTGGCTACACCTTC. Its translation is CSVGQGVGGYTF.

This chain's CDR3 is CATKGNTEAFF. The CDR3 DNA is TGTGCAACTAAAGGGAACACTGAAGCTTTCTTT. The V and J genes are TRBV7-9 and TRBJ1-1; D is uncertain. This CDR3 is 11 amino acids long. From germline, CDR1 is SEHNR and CDR2 FQNEAQ (reference sequence).

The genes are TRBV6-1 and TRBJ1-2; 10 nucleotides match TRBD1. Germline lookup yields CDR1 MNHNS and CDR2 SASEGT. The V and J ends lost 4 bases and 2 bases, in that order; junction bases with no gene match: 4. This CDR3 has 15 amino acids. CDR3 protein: CASSAPGQGNYGYTF. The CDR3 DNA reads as TGTGCCAGCAGTGCTCCGGGACAGGGGAACTATGGCTACACCTTC.

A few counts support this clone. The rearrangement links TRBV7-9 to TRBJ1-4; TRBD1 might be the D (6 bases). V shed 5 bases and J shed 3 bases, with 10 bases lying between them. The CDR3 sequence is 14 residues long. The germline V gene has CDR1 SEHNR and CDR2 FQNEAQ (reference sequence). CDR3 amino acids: CASSLTGANEKLFF. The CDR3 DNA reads TGTGCCAGCAGCCTGACAGGCGCTAATGAAAAACTGTTTTTT.

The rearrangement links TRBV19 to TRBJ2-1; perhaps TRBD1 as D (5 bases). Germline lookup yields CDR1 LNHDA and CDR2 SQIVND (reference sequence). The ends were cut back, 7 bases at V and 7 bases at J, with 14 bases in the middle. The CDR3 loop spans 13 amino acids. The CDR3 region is CASKVFKGNEQFF. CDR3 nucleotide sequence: TGTGCCAGTAAAGTATTCAAGGGGAATGAGCAGTTCTTC. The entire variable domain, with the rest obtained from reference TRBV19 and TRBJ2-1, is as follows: DGGITQSPKYLFRKEGQNVTLSCEQNLNHDAMYWYRQDPGQGLRLIYYSQIVNDFQKGDIAEGYSVSREKKESFPLTVTSAQKNPTAFYLCASKVFKGNEQFFGPGTRLTVL.

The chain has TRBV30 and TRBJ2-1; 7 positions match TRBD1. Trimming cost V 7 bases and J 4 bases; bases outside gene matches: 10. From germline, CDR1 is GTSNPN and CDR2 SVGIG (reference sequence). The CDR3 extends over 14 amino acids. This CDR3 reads CALTRDSLYNEQFF. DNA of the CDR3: TGTGCCTTAACCCGGGACAGCCTGTACAATGAGCAGTTCTTC.

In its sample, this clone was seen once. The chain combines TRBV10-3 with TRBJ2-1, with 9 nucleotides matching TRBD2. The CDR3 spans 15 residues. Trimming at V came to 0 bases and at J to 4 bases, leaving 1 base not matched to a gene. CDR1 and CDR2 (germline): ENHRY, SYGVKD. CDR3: CAISESTSGYNEQFF. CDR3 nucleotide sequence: TGTGCCATCAGTGAGTCGACTAGCGGTTACAATGAGCAGTTCTTC.

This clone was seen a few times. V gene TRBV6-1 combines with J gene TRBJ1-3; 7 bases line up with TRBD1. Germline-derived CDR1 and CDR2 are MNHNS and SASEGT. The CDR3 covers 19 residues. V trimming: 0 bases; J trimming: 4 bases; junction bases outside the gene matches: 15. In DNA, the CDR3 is TGTGCCAGCAGTGAAGCCCGGGGACAGCCGGCTGGTTCGGGAAACACCATATATTTT. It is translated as CASSEARGQPAGSGNTIYF.

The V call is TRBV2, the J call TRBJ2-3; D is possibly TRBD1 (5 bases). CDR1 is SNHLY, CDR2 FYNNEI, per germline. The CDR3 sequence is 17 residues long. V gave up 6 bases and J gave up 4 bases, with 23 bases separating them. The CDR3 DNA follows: TGTGCCAGCAGCGTAGGCAGGGCCCTGCCGGACCCAGATACGCAGTATTTT. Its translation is CASSVGRALPDPDTQYF.

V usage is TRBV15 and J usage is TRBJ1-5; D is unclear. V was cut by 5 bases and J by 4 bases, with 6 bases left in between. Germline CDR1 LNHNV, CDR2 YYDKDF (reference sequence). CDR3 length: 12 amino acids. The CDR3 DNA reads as TGTGCCACCAGCGGAGCAAATCAGCCCCAGCATTTT. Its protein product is CATSGANQPQHF.

The CDR3 reads CASTGSRGNSPLHF. The CDR3 region has the DNA TGTGCCAGCACCGGATCACGAGGGAATTCACCCCTCCACTTT. The chain has TRBV2 and TRBJ1-6; no firm D call. Per the germline V gene, CDR1 is SNHLY and CDR2 is FYNNEI. Trimming removed 7 bases from V and 7 bases from J, with 14 bases in between. The CDR3 is 14 amino acids.

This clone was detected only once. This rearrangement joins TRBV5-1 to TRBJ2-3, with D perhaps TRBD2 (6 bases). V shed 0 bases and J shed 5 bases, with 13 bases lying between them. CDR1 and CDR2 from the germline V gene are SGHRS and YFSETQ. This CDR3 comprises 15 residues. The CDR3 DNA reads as TGCGCCAGCAGCTTGGTCGGCGGGGTGGTAGATACGCAGTATTTT. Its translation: CASSLVGGVVDTQYF.

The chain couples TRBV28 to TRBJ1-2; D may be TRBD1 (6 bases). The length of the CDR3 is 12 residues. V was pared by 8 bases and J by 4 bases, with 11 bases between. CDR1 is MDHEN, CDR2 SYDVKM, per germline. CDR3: CASGGASYGYTF. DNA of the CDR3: TGTGCCAGCGGGGGGGCAAGCTATGGCTACACCTTC.

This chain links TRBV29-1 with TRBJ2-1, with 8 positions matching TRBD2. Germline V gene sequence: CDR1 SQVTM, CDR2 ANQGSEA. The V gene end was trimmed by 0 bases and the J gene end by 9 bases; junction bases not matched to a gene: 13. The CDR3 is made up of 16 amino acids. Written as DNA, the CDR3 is TGCAGCGTTGAAGATCTAATGCGGGGGGCAGCGAGTGAGCAGTTCTTC. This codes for CSVEDLMRGAASEQFF.

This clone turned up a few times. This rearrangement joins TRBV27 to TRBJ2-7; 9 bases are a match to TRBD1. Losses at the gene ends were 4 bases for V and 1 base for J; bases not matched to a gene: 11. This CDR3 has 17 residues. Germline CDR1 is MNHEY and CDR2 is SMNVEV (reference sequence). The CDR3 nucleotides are TGTGCCAGCAGTTATCAAAGACAGGGGGTATTGTCCTACGAGCAGTACTTC. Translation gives CASSYQRQGVLSYEQYF.

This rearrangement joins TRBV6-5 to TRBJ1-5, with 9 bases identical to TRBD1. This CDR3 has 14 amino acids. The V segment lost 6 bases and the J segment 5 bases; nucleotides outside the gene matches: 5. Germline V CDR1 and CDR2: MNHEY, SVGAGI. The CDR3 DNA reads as TGTGCCAGCAGGGGGACAGGGAGGGATCAGCCCCAGCATTTT. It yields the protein CASRGTGRDQPQHF.

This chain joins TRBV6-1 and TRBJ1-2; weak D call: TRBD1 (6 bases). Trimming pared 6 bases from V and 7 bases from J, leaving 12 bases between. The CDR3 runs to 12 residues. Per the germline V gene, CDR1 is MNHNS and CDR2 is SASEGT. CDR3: CASSVNRAGYTF. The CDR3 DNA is TGTGCCAGCAGCGTCAACAGGGCTGGCTACACCTTC.

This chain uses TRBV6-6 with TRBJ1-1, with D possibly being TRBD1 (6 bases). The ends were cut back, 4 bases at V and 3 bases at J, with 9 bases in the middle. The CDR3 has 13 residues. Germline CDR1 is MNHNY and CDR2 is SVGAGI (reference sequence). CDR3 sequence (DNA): TGTGCCAGCAGTTCACCAGGGGACACTGAAGCTTTCTTT. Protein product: CASSSPGDTEAFF.

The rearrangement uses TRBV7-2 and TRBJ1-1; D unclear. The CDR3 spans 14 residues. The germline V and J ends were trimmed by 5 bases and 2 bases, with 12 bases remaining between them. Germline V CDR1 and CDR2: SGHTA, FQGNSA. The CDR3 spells CASSPVSLNTEAFF. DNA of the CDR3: TGTGCCAGCAGCCCCGTCTCACTTAACACTGAAGCTTTCTTT.

This CDR3 reads CASSLVPQGTQYF. The CDR3 coding sequence is TGTGCCAGCAGCTTAGTCCCCCAGGGGACCCAGTACTTC. The chain is built from TRBV7-9 and TRBJ2-5; possibly TRBD1 for D (5 bases). The CDR3 spans 13 residues. Germline values: CDR1 SEHNR, CDR2 FQNEAQ (reference sequence). Trimming removed 1 base at V and 7 bases at J, with 10 bases between.

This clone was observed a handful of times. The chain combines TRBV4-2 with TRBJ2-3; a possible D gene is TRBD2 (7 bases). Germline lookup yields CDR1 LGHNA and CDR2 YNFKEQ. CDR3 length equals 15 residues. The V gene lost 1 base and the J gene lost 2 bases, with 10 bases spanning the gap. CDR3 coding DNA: TGTGCCAGCAGCCAAGCGGCGGGGGCCACAGATACGCAGTATTTT. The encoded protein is CASSQAAGATDTQYF.

The CDR3 reads CASSDELANNEQFF. CDR3 nucleotide sequence: TGTGCCAGCAGCGACGAGCTAGCGAACAATGAGCAGTTCTTC. This rearrangement joins TRBV2 to TRBJ2-1; maybe TRBD2 (6 bases). The CDR3 totals 14 residues. V was shortened by 6 bases and J by 5 bases, with 14 bases between the two germline ends. Germline CDR1 SNHLY, CDR2 FYNNEI.

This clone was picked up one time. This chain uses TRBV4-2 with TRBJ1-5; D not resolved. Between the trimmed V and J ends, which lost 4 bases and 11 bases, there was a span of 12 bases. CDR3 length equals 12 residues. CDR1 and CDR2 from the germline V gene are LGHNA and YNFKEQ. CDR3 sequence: CASSRGWGAQHF. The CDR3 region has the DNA TGTGCCAGCAGCCGGGGATGGGGAGCCCAGCATTTT.

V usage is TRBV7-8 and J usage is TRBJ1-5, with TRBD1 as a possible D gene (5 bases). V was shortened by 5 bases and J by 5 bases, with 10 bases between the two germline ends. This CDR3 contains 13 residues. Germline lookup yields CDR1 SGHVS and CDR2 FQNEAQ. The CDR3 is CASSVSRDQPQHF. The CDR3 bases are TGTGCCAGCAGCGTAAGCAGGGATCAGCCCCAGCATTTT.

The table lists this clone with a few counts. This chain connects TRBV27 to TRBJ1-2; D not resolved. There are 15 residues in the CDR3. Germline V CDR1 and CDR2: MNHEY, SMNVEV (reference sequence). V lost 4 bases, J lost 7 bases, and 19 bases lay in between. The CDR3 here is CASSSWESGIGGYTF. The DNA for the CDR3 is TGTGCCAGCAGTTCATGGGAATCGGGAATCGGTGGCTACACCTTC.

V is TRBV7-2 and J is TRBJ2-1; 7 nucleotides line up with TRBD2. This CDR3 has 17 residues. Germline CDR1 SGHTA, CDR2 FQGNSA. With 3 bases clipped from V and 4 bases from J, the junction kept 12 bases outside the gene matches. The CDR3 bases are TGTGCCAGCAGCTTTGGCGGGTGGGTAGCGGGTTACAATGAGCAGTTCTTC. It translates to CASSFGGWVAGYNEQFF.

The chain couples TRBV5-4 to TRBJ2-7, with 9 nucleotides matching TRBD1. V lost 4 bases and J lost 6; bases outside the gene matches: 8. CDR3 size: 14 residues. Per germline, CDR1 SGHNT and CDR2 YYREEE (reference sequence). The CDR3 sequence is CASSPDGTGTEQYF. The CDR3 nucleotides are TGTGCCAGCAGCCCAGATGGGACAGGGACCGAGCAGTACTTC. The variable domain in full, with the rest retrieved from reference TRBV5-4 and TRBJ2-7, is ETGVTQSPTHLIKTRGQQVTLRCSSQSGHNTVSWYQQALGQGPQFIFQYYREEENGRGNFPPRFSGLQFPNYSSELNVNALELDDSALYLCASSPDGTGTEQYFGPGTRLTVT.

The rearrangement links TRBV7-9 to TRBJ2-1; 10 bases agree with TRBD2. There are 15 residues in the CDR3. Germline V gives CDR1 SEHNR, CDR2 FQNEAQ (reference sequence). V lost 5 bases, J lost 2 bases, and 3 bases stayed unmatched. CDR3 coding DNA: TGTGCCAGCAGCAGCGGGGGGGTAACCTACAATGAGCAGTTCTTC. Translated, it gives CASSSGGVTYNEQFF.

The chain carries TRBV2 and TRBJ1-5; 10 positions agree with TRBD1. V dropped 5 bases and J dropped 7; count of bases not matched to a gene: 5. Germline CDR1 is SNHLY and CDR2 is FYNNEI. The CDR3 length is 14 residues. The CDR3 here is CASSRTGGAQPQHF. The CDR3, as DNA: TGTGCCAGCAGTAGGACAGGGGGAGCCCAGCCCCAGCATTTT.